This T cell receptor beta chain was obtained from a study of blood T cell repertoires in COVID-19. The study assigned cohorts using participant-reported clinical history. People in the exposed group encountered a COVID-19 case within 2 weeks before entering the study. TCRdb's copy holds only in-frame clones and misses some; the assay was immunoSEQ multiplex PCR. The sample includes under 200,000 clones, roughly 84% of them seen just once. This TCR came from a woman aged 25 to 39 who had been exposed to COVID-19. Sequenced input: PBMCs or T cells enriched from blood (not recorded which).

DNA for the CDR3: TGTGCCAGCAGCCTGACAGGGAACTCTGGGGCCAACGTCCTGACTTTC. Its translation: CASSLTGNSGANVLTF. V is TRBV14 and J is TRBJ2-6, with 7 nucleotides matching TRBD1. Trimming cost V 4 bases and J 0 bases; bases outside gene matches: 3. Looked up from germline, CDR1 is SGHDN and CDR2 is FVKESK. This CDR3 comprises 16 residues.